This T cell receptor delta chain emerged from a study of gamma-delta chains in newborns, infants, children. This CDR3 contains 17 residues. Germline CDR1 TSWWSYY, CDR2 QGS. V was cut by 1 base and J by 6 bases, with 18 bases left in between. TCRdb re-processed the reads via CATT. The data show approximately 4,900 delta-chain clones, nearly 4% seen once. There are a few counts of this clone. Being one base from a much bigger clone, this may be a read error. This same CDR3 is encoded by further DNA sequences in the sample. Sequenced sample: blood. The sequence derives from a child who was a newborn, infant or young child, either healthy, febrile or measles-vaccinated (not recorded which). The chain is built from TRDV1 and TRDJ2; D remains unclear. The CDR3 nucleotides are TGTGCTCTTGGGGAACCCCTGCGTCCCCGTTCGGCAGCACAACTCTTCTTT. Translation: CALGEPLRPRSAAQLFF.